One and the same sample provided the 9 T cell receptor beta chains below, sequenced in a study of neoadjuvant anti-PD-1 for oral cavity cancer. Repertoires were generated with immunoSEQ multiplex PCR, while TCRdb's copy carries only in-frame clones and drops some. The sample holds about 6,900 clones, around 74% seen once. This specimen was PBMCs, taken before nivolumab (anti-PD-1) treatment. Receptor source: a person aged 35-79 years with oral cavity squamous cell carcinoma.

Only a few counts were recorded for this clone. The genes are TRBV10-1 and TRBJ1-2; 8 bases map to TRBD1. CDR3 length: 20 amino acids. The V gene's germline CDR1 is WNHNN and CDR2 SYGVQD (reference sequence). V was pared by 8 bases and J by 3 bases, with 26 bases of the junction left unmatched. The CDR3 protein is CASDHPAGRQGSPHYYGYTF. The CDR3 coding sequence is TGCGCCAGCGACCATCCGGCGGGACGACAGGGGTCCCCCCACTACTATGGCTACACCTTC.

The V call is TRBV30, the J call TRBJ2-7, with no clear D. CDR1 is GTSNPN, CDR2 SVGIG, per germline (reference sequence). CDR3 length: 11 residues. Trimming left V 5 bases short and J 3 bases short, with 8 bases between. CDR3 region: CAWQVNYEQYF. Written as DNA, the CDR3 is TGTGCCTGGCAGGTTAACTACGAGCAGTACTTC.

This clone was found once. This rearrangement joins TRBV4-3 to TRBJ2-1; 11 bases align to TRBD2. V lost 1 base, J lost 4 bases, and 0 bases stayed unmatched. Germline lookup yields CDR1 LGHNA and CDR2 YSLEER. This CDR3 comprises 15 residues. The CDR3, as DNA: TGCGCCAGCAGCCAAGGACTAGCGGGGTACAATGAGCAGTTCTTC. It yields the protein CASSQGLAGYNEQFF.

This clone has just a few counts. This chain links TRBV27 with TRBJ2-7; D perhaps matches TRBD1 (5 bases). Trimming cost V 3 bases and J 0 bases, with 6 bases left between them. This CDR3 comprises 13 residues. The V gene's germline CDR1 is MNHEY and CDR2 SMNVEV (reference sequence). The CDR3 is CASSLGLSYEQYF. The CDR3 nucleotides read TGTGCCAGCAGTTTGGGGCTCTCCTACGAGCAGTACTTC.

The gene calls are TRBV5-5 and TRBJ1-5; D perhaps matches TRBD1 (5 bases). In germline, CDR1 is SGHKS, CDR2 YYEKEE (reference sequence). The CDR3 is 15 amino acids. Trimming shortened V by 6 bases and J by 0 bases, and 13 bases separated the two germline ends. DNA of the CDR3: TGTGCCAGCAACCCTACAGGTTATAGCAATCAGCCCCAGCATTTT. This encodes CASNPTGYSNQPQHF. Full variable domain (missing parts from reference TRBV5-5 and TRBJ1-5): DAGVTQSPTHLIKTRGQQVTLRCSPISGHKSVSWYQQVLGQGPQFIFQYYEKEERGRGNFPDRFSARQFPNYSSELNVNALLLGDSALYLCASNPTGYSNQPQHFGDGTRLSIL.

CDR3 in amino acids: CASSLGAPSGGYQETQYF. In DNA, the CDR3 is TGTGCCAGCAGCTTAGGAGCCCCCAGCGGGGGGTACCAAGAGACCCAGTACTTC. The gene calls are TRBV11-3 and TRBJ2-5, with 9 bases matching TRBD2. CDR1 is SGHNT and CDR2 is YENEEA in the germline V gene. This CDR3 has 18 amino acids. V gave up 1 base and J gave up 0 bases; unmatched junction bases: 9.

The rearrangement uses TRBV2 and TRBJ2-5, with 11 bases matching TRBD2. This CDR3 contains 14 residues. V shed 7 bases and J 5 bases; nucleotides not matched to a gene: 6. CDR1 and CDR2 (germline): SNHLY, FYNNEI. CDR3 protein: CASIGTSGIETQYF. The CDR3 DNA reads as TGTGCCAGCATTGGGACTAGCGGAATTGAGACCCAGTACTTC.

V is TRBV28 and J is TRBJ2-4; D tentatively fits TRBD1 or TRBD2 (5 bases each). Trimming shortened V by 1 base and J by 5 bases, and 9 bases separated the two germline ends. CDR1 is MDHEN, CDR2 SYDVKM, per germline. The CDR3 is 14 residues long. In nucleotides, the CDR3 is TGTGCCAGCAGTTTATCCCAGGGACAAAACATTCAGTACTTC. This gives the protein CASSLSQGQNIQYF.

A few counts support this clone. This chain connects TRBV19 to TRBJ1-5, with D possibly being TRBD1 (6 bases). The germline CDR1 and CDR2 sequences are LNHDA and SQIVND (reference sequence). This CDR3 comprises 13 residues. V was clipped by 9 bases and J by 2 bases, with 11 bases between them. The CDR3 coding sequence is TGTGCCAGCTTACAGGGAGGCAATCAGCCCCAGCATTTT. Protein product: CASLQGGNQPQHF.